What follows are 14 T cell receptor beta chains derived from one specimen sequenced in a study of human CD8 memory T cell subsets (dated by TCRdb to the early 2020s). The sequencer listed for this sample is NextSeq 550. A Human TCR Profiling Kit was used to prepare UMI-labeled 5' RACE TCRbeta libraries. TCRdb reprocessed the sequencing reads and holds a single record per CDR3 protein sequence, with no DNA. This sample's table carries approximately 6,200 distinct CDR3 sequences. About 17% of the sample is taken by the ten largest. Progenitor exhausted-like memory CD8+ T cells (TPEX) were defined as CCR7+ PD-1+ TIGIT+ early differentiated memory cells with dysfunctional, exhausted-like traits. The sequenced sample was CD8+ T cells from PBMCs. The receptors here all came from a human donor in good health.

The CDR3 region is CASRDDPQFQETQYF. The V and J genes are TRBV6-6 and TRBJ2-5; TCRdb's D call of TRBD2 is untestable without DNA. CDR3 length: 15 amino acids. Germline V gene sequence: CDR1 MNHNY, CDR2 SVGAGI (reference sequence).

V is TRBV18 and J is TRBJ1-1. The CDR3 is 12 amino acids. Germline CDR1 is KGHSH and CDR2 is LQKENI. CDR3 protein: CASSPMNTEAFF. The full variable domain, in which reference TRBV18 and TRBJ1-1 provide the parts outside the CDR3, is NAGVMQNPRHLVRRRGQEARLRCSPMKGHSHVYWYRQLPEEGLKFMVYLQKENIIDESGMPKERFSAEFPKEGPSILRIQQVVRGDSAAYFCASSPMNTEAFFGQGTRLTVV.

CDR3 region: CASSLSGTGDQYF. The rearrangement links TRBV5-4 to TRBJ2-7; TCRdb designates TRBD1, a call that cannot be tested without DNA. CDR1 is SGHNT and CDR2 is YYREEE in the germline V gene (reference sequence). The CDR3 is 13 residues long.

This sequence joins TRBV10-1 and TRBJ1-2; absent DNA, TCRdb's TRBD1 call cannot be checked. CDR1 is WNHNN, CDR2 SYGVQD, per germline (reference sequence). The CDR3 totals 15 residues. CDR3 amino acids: CASMPFRADCYGYTF.

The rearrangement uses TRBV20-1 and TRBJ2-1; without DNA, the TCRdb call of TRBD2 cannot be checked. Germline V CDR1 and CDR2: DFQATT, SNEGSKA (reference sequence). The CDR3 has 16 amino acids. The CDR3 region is CSAREFAGGNNNEQFF.

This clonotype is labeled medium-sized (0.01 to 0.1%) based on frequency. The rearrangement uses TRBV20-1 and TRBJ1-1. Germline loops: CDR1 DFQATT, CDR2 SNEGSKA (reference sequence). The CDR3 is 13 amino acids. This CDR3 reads CSARYDRATEAFF.

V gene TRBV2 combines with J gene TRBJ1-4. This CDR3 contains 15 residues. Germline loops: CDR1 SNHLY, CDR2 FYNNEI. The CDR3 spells CASSRAGTTNEKLFF.

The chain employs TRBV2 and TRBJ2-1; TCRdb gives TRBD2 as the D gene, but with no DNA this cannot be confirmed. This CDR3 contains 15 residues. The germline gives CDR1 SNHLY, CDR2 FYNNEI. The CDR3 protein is CASRRGGGHLNEQFF.

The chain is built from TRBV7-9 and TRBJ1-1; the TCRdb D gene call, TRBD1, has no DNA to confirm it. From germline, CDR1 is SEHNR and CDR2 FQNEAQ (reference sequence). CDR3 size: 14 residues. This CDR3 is CASSEGTPNTEAFF.

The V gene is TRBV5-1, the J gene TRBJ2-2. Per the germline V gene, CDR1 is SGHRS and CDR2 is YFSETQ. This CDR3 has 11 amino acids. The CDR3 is CASHNTGELFF.

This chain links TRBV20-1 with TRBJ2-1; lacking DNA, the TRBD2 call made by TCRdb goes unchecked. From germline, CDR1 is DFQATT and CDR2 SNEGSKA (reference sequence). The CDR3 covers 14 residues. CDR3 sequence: CSARDGASGKGQFF.

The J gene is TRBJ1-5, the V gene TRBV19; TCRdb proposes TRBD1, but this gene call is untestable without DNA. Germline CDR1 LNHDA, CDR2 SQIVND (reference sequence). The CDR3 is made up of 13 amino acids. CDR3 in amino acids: CASKGQGNQPQHF.

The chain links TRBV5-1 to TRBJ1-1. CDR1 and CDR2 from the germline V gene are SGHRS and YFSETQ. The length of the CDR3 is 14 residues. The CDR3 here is CASSVEGGRAEAFF.

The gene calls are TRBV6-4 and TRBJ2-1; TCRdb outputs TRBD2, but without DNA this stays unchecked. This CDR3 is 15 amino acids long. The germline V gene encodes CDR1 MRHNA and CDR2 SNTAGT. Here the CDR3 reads CASASRTPSYNEQFF.